Each of the 8 T cell receptor beta chains below was sequenced from the same sample in a study of T-cell reconstitution after alpha-beta-depleted transplantation in children. Construction of the TCRbeta library involved unique molecular identifiers. A single record per CDR3 protein comes from TCRdb applying MiXCR to the PCR reads. The data contain 85,000 to 120,000 distinct CDR3 sequences, roughly 7.6% of them singletons. The sequencing used PBMCs, collected before TCRalphabeta/CD19-depleted stem cell transplant. These receptors all stem from a boy between 2 and 15 years old with acute lymphoblastic leukemia, due to receive a stem cell transplant.

Only a few counts were recorded for this clonotype. The chain joins TRBV23-1 to TRBJ2-6; D not resolved. Being an ORF, TRBV23-1 has a function that is uncertain. CDR3 size: 16 residues. Trimming took off 2 bases at V and 0 bases at J, with 8 bases between the two ends. The CDR3 loop is CASSQTEYSGANVLTF. The CDR3 coding sequence is TGCGCCAGCAGTCAAACAGAATACTCTGGGGCCAACGTCCTGACTTTC.

This clonotype was observed a few times. The chain recombines TRBV19 with TRBJ2-7; D gene uncertain. This CDR3 contains 13 residues. The V gene's germline CDR1 is LNHDA and CDR2 SQIVND (reference sequence). V dropped 1 base and J dropped 7 bases, with 11 bases sitting between them. In nucleotides, the CDR3 is TGTGCCAGTAGTATAGGCGGACGAGGAGAGCAGTACTTC. Protein sequence: CASSIGGRGEQYF.

The table lists this clonotype with many counts. This sequence joins TRBV25-1 and TRBJ2-5, with D perhaps TRBD1 (5 bases). This CDR3 is built from 15 residues. Trimming stripped 4 bases from V and 2 bases from J, with 14 bases between. Looked up from germline, CDR1 is MGHDK and CDR2 is SYGVNS. The CDR3 sequence is CASSGAWTKQETQYF. The CDR3, as DNA: TGTGCCAGCAGTGGAGCCTGGACAAAACAAGAGACCCAGTACTTC.

This clonotype was found a few times. J is TRBJ2-1 and V is TRBV5-1; 12 bases match TRBD2. Looked up from germline, CDR1 is SGHRS and CDR2 is YFSETQ. CDR3 length: 15 amino acids. V dropped 6 bases and J dropped 5; count of bases not matched to a gene: 6. The CDR3 sequence: CASIPGLAGNNEQFF. CDR3 nucleotides: TGCGCCAGCATACCCGGACTAGCGGGGAACAATGAGCAGTTCTTC.

The chain employs TRBV9 and TRBJ1-5, with a possible D match to TRBD1 (6 bases). V lost 0 bases and J lost 2, with 12 bases in between. CDR1 and CDR2 from the germline V gene are SGDLS and YYNGEE. CDR3 length equals 16 residues. The CDR3 coding sequence is TGTGCCAGCAGCGTAGGGGCAGGGGTTGGCAATCAGCCCCAGCATTTT. Residues: CASSVGAGVGNQPQHF.

Many counts were recorded for this clonotype. The J gene is TRBJ1-1, the V gene TRBV11-2, with D unresolved. There are 17 residues in the CDR3. Trimming removed 2 bases at V and 0 bases at J, with 16 bases between. Germline CDR1 is SGHAT and CDR2 is FQNNGV. DNA for the CDR3: TGTGCCAGCAGCTTAACACGAAGGAACCTTATGAACACTGAAGCTTTCTTT. Protein: CASSLTRRNLMNTEAFF.

Ten or more counts support this clonotype. This CDR3 reads CASSQRRGGETQYF. The CDR3 DNA is TGCGCCAGCAGCCAAAGGAGGGGAGGAGAGACCCAGTACTTC. The chain uses TRBV4-1 and TRBJ2-5, with TRBD2 as a possible D gene (6 bases). The CDR3 is made up of 14 amino acids. CDR1 and CDR2 from the germline V gene are MGHRA and YSYEKL. V lost 2 bases and J 4 bases, leaving 11 bases between the germline ends.

This clonotype came up a few times. The chain has TRBV20-1 and TRBJ2-5; D gene ambiguous. V was cut by 7 bases and J by 5 bases, with 14 bases left in between. This CDR3 comprises 12 residues. CDR1 DFQATT and CDR2 SNEGSKA come from the germline V gene (reference sequence). The CDR3 loop reads CSVPLLGETQYF. The CDR3 DNA reads TGCAGTGTTCCTCTGCTTGGTGAGACCCAGTACTTC.